These 32 T cell receptor beta chains were all obtained from the same sample, sequenced in a study of blood T cell repertoires in COVID-19. Clones were read by immunoSEQ multiplex PCR, and TCRdb kept only the in-frame ones, dropping some. The sample has a few hundred thousand clones; about 91% are singletons. The sequenced material came from PBMCs or T cells enriched from blood (not recorded which). The receptor set was obtained from a woman between 18 and 29 years old who had recovered from COVID-19.

This chain links TRBV7-8 with TRBJ1-2; TRBD1 aligns across 7 bases. Unmatched junction bases numbered 10, after V lost 1 base and J lost 5 bases. This CDR3 is 16 amino acids long. Germline V CDR1 and CDR2: SGHVS, FQNEAQ. CDR3 amino acids: CASSLVTGTVLYGYTF. The CDR3 nucleotides read TGTGCCAGCAGCTTAGTTACCGGGACAGTACTTTATGGCTACACCTTC.

This chain uses TRBV27 with TRBJ1-1; no clear D. Trimming pared 0 bases from V and 4 bases from J, leaving 9 bases between. CDR1 is MNHEY, CDR2 SMNVEV, per germline (reference sequence). This CDR3 has 14 amino acids. The CDR3: CASSLSAYGTEAFF. The CDR3 DNA reads TGTGCCAGCAGTTTATCCGCGTACGGCACTGAAGCTTTCTTT.

The rearrangement joins TRBV5-6 to TRBJ1-4; 7 bases are a match to TRBD1. V gave up 3 bases and J gave up 6 bases; unmatched junction bases: 11. Germline CDR1 reads SGHDT; CDR2 reads YYEEEE. CDR3 size: 16 residues. The CDR3 DNA reads as TGTGCCAGCAGCTCATTTAAGGGACAGCACTATGAAAAACTGTTTTTT. It is translated as CASSSFKGQHYEKLFF.

V and J are TRBV18 and TRBJ2-2; D may be TRBD2 (5 bases). The CDR3 loop spans 20 amino acids. V shed 4 bases and J shed 0 bases, with 24 bases lying between them. Germline loops: CDR1 KGHSH, CDR2 LQKENI. CDR3 sequence (DNA): TGTGCCAGCTCACGACTCTCACTCGGACTGGGTGGTACGAACACCGGGGAGCTGTTTTTT. Translating it yields CASSRLSLGLGGTNTGELFF.

The chain employs TRBV28 and TRBJ2-7; no definite D call. Per germline, CDR1 MDHEN and CDR2 SYDVKM. V dropped 6 bases and J dropped 0 bases, with 9 bases sitting between them. This CDR3 region has 13 residues. CDR3 bases: TGTGCCAGCAGCCTAACGAGCTCCTACGAGCAGTACTTC. Residues: CASSLTSSYEQYF.

This clone was picked up one time. The chain uses TRBV27 and TRBJ2-7; maybe TRBD2 (6 bases). Germline V lookup: CDR1 MNHEY, CDR2 SMNVEV (reference sequence). V dropped 3 bases and J dropped 3 bases, with 12 bases sitting between them. The CDR3 covers 14 residues. The CDR3 DNA is TGTGCCAGCAGTTTTAGTTTCGGGGGCTACGAGCAGTACTTC. It encodes CASSFSFGGYEQYF.

This clone was seen a single time. The chain is built from TRBV28 and TRBJ1-3, with TRBD1 as a possible D gene (6 bases). V dropped 8 bases and J dropped 4 bases, with 27 bases sitting between them. The germline V gene has CDR1 MDHEN and CDR2 SYDVKM. The CDR3 sequence is 18 residues long. CDR3 amino acids: CASYPATGISDGGNTIYF. DNA for the CDR3: TGTGCCAGCTACCCTGCAACAGGGATCTCTGACGGCGGAAACACCATATATTTT. Based on the CDR3 plus reference TRBV28 and TRBJ1-3, the full variable domain is DVKVTQSSRYLVKRTGEKVFLECVQDMDHENMFWYRQDPGLGLRLIYFSYDVKMKEKGDIPEGYSVSREKKERFSLILESASTNQTSMYLCASYPATGISDGGNTIYFGEGSWLTVV.

The chain is built from TRBV6-2 or TRBV6-3 and TRBJ2-1; 14 bases agree with TRBD2. The CDR3 length is 15 residues. The V gene end was trimmed by 5 bases and the J gene end by 8 bases; junction bases not matched to a gene: 5. Looked up from germline, CDR1 is MNHEY and CDR2 is SVGEGT. The CDR3 bases are TGTGCCAGCAGTCAGGGACTAGCGGGGGCTGATGAGCAGTTCTTC. Its translation: CASSQGLAGADEQFF.

The table lists this clone with a few counts. The chain joins TRBV2 to TRBJ1-1; 7 nucleotides agree with TRBD1. The CDR3 is made up of 17 amino acids. From germline, CDR1 is SNHLY and CDR2 FYNNEI. The junction had 11 bases not matched to a gene; V was cut back by 4 bases and J by 0 bases. The CDR3 DNA reads TGTGCCAGCAGTGGCGAACGGGGACAGACGATGAACACTGAAGCTTTCTTT. It specifies CASSGERGQTMNTEAFF.

J is TRBJ2-1 and V is TRBV28, with D possibly matching TRBD2 (5 bases). Germline CDR1 reads MDHEN; CDR2 reads SYDVKM. CDR3 size: 17 residues. Trimming took off 5 bases at V and 3 bases at J, with 20 bases between the two ends. This CDR3 reads CASSPPRELTFYNEQFF. The DNA for the CDR3 is TGTGCCAGCAGTCCCCCCCGGGAACTAACTTTCTACAATGAGCAGTTCTTC.

The V and J genes are TRBV4-3 and TRBJ1-4; D not resolved. The V end was cut by 2 bases, the J end by 7 bases, with 14 bases between. Germline CDR1 LGHNA, CDR2 YSLEER. The CDR3 is 15 residues long. CDR3 sequence (DNA): TGCGCCAGCAGCCAAAACCCACAAATTTTTGAAAAACTGTTTTTT. Protein: CASSQNPQIFEKLFF.

The chain joins TRBV27 to TRBJ2-7, with a tentative D call TRBD1 (6 bases). V lost 5 bases to trimming and J lost 2 bases, with 13 bases between them. There are 14 residues in the CDR3. From germline, CDR1 is MNHEY and CDR2 SMNVEV (reference sequence). This CDR3 is CASSKQGFAYEQYF. The CDR3 coding sequence is TGTGCCAGCAGTAAACAGGGTTTCGCCTACGAGCAGTACTTC.

V usage is TRBV4-2 and J usage is TRBJ1-4; 10 positions match TRBD1. V was pared by 0 bases and J by 5 bases, with 6 bases of the junction left unmatched. The CDR3 runs to 17 residues. Germline assignment: CDR1 LGHNA and CDR2 YNFKEQ. The CDR3 loop reads CASSQDLAGQGNEKLFF. CDR3 nucleotide sequence: TGTGCCAGCAGCCAAGATTTGGCGGGACAGGGGAATGAAAAACTGTTTTTT.

The CDR3 is CASSDYGGQGAYYGYTF. The CDR3 DNA reads TGTGCCAGCAGCGACTATGGCGGACAGGGGGCGTACTATGGCTACACCTTC. The chain employs TRBV7-9 and TRBJ1-2; 11 bases fit TRBD1. After removal of 5 bases from V and 3 bases from J, the junction contained 11 bases not matched to a gene. CDR3 size: 17 residues. Per the germline V gene, CDR1 is SEHNR and CDR2 is FQNEAQ (reference sequence).

The CDR3 spells CASSSTRRGFPFNYNSPLHF. DNA for the CDR3: TGTGCCAGCAGTTCGACAAGAAGGGGATTTCCATTCAACTATAATTCACCCCTCCACTTT. The rearrangement joins TRBV27 to TRBJ1-6; D perhaps matches TRBD1 (5 bases). Trimming pared 4 bases from V and 3 bases from J, leaving 25 bases between. Germline values: CDR1 MNHEY, CDR2 SMNVEV (reference sequence). The CDR3 contains 20 residues.

The CDR3 DNA reads TGTGCCAGCAGTGAAGCCCTAGACAGGGGGACGACAGATACGCAGTATTTT. This translates into CASSEALDRGTTDTQYF. The rearrangement links TRBV6-1 to TRBJ2-3; 9 bases fit TRBD1. The V gene's germline CDR1 is MNHNS and CDR2 SASEGT. The CDR3 is 17 amino acids. With V trimmed by 0 bases and J by 3 bases, 7 bases remained unmatched.

The rearrangement uses TRBV7-7 and TRBJ1-3; no firm D call. Germline V CDR1 and CDR2: SSHAT, FNYEAQ (reference sequence). The CDR3 covers 15 residues. V was pared by 5 bases and J by 0 bases, with 11 bases between. CDR3: CASSHSPLSGNTIYF. CDR3 bases: TGTGCCAGCAGCCACTCCCCTCTCTCTGGAAACACCATATATTTT.

The chain uses TRBV10-3 and TRBJ2-7; TRBD2 is a possible D gene (6 bases). This CDR3 spans 12 amino acids. From germline, CDR1 is ENHRY and CDR2 SYGVKD. The V and J ends lost 8 bases and 5 bases respectively, with 13 bases between them. CDR3 sequence reads: CAIGGNLNEQYF. CDR3 bases: TGTGCCATCGGGGGGAATCTCAACGAGCAGTACTTC.

J is TRBJ2-2 and V is TRBV7-6; D uncertain. This CDR3 is 16 amino acids long. The V end lost 5 bases, the J end lost 2 bases, and 15 bases lay between the germline ends. The V gene's germline CDR1 is SGHVS and CDR2 FNYEAQ. In DNA, the CDR3 is TGTGCCAGCAGCCCAGACGTCGGCGGCAACACCGGGGAGCTGTTTTTT. Translation gives CASSPDVGGNTGELFF.

The rearrangement links TRBV27 to TRBJ2-7; D ambiguous. V lost 2 bases and J lost 3, with 11 bases in between. The length of the CDR3 is 14 residues. CDR1 and CDR2 (germline): MNHEY, SMNVEV (reference sequence). CDR3 in DNA: TGTGCCAGCAGTTTAAGAAGACAAAACTACGAGCAGTACTTC. Protein sequence: CASSLRRQNYEQYF.

The chain couples TRBV19 to TRBJ2-2, with D perhaps TRBD1 (7 bases). The CDR3 is 17 residues long. The ends were cut back, 7 bases at V and 5 bases at J, with 23 bases in the middle. Germline V gene sequence: CDR1 LNHDA, CDR2 SQIVND (reference sequence). The CDR3 sequence is CASTRGPSGGSTGELFF. The CDR3, as DNA: TGTGCCAGTACCCGGGGTCCCTCAGGGGGGAGTACCGGGGAGCTGTTTTTT. Combining the CDR3 with reference TRBV19 and TRBJ2-2 gives the whole variable domain DGGITQSPKYLFRKEGQNVTLSCEQNLNHDAMYWYRQDPGQGLRLIYYSQIVNDFQKGDIAEGYSVSREKKESFPLTVTSAQKNPTAFYLCASTRGPSGGSTGELFFGEGSRLTVL.

The rearrangement joins TRBV7-6 to TRBJ2-7; 12 positions agree with TRBD2. The junction had 2 bases not matched to a gene; V was cut back by 1 base and J by 4 bases. The germline V gene encodes CDR1 SGHVS and CDR2 FNYEAQ. The CDR3 runs 15 residues. The CDR3 DNA follows: TGTGCCAGCAGCTTAGGGACTAGCGGGAATTACGAGCAGTACTTC. Translation: CASSLGTSGNYEQYF.

This chain links TRBV30 with TRBJ1-3, with unresolved D. Trimming shortened V by 5 bases and J by 2 bases, and 16 bases separated the two germline ends. CDR3 size: 15 residues. The germline gives CDR1 GTSNPN, CDR2 SVGIG (reference sequence). The CDR3 bases are TGTGCCTGGCACTCCCTCCGGGGTCCTGGAAACACCATATATTTT. Amino acid sequence: CAWHSLRGPGNTIYF.

The V gene is TRBV29-1, the J gene TRBJ2-6, with 7 bases fitting TRBD2. The CDR3 spans 14 residues. CDR1 and CDR2 (germline): SQVTM, ANQGSEA. V dropped 3 bases and J dropped 3; count of bases not matched to a gene: 2. The CDR3 spells CSVEGGSGANVLTF. CDR3 coding DNA: TGCAGCGTTGAGGGAGGGAGTGGGGCCAACGTCCTGACTTTC.

The chain couples TRBV5-1 to TRBJ2-7; 7 bases are shared with TRBD2. With 7 bases clipped from V and 0 bases from J, the junction kept 7 bases outside the gene matches. Germline V gives CDR1 SGHRS, CDR2 YFSETQ. This CDR3 has 14 amino acids. The CDR3: CASWSGGSSYEQYF. The CDR3 bases are TGCGCCAGCTGGTCTGGCGGGAGCTCCTACGAGCAGTACTTC. Using reference TRBV5-1 and TRBJ2-7 for the parts outside the CDR3, the full variable domain is KAGVTQTPRYLIKTRGQQVTLSCSPISGHRSVSWYQQTPGQGLQFLFEYFSETQRNKGNFPGRFSGRQFSNSRSEMNVSTLELGDSALYLCASWSGGSSYEQYFGPGTRLTVT.

V gene TRBV23-1 combines with J gene TRBJ2-5; D gene uncertain. TRBV23-1 is an ORF for which the function is uncertain. V lost 0 bases and J 5 bases, leaving 16 bases between the germline ends. The CDR3 has 16 residues. In DNA, the CDR3 is TGCGCCAGCAGTCAATCGGTCAGGCTCGGTGCGGAGACCCAGTACTTC. The encoded protein is CASSQSVRLGAETQYF.

The chain couples TRBV19 to TRBJ1-5, with a possible D match to TRBD1 (5 bases). Germline CDR1 and CDR2: LNHDA and SQIVND (reference sequence). V was trimmed by 1 base and J by 1 base, leaving 8 bases between them. This CDR3 is 15 amino acids long. CDR3 in DNA: TGTGCCAGTAGTATAGGGGGCAGGAGCAATCAGCCCCAGCATTTT. It yields the protein CASSIGGRSNQPQHF.

The chain employs TRBV6-5 and TRBJ2-7; 9 nucleotides match TRBD2. This CDR3 comprises 13 residues. Looked up from germline, CDR1 is MNHEY and CDR2 is SVGAGI. The CDR3 loop is CALRIAGAYEQYF. The CDR3 DNA reads TGTGCACTCAGGATAGCGGGGGCCTACGAGCAGTACTTC.

The V and J genes are TRBV7-2 and TRBJ2-3, with D maybe TRBD2 (6 bases). Germline CDR1 is SGHTA and CDR2 is FQGNSA. CDR3 size: 15 residues. The V end lost 6 bases, the J end lost 3 bases, and 16 bases lay between the germline ends. The CDR3: CASSPYLGGTDTQYF. The CDR3 nucleotides read TGTGCCAGCAGTCCTTACCTTGGGGGGACAGATACGCAGTATTTT.

The chain joins TRBV7-2 to TRBJ1-5, with 7 bases that match TRBD1. V shed 0 bases and J 6 bases; nucleotides not matched to a gene: 8. This CDR3 spans 16 amino acids. Germline V gene sequence: CDR1 SGHTA, CDR2 FQGNSA. The CDR3 DNA reads TGTGCCAGCAGCTTAGCGGATGGAGGGGGCAGTCAGCCCCAGCATTTT. The encoded protein is CASSLADGGGSQPQHF.

The V gene is TRBV19, the J gene TRBJ2-5; possible D gene TRBD2, 6 bases. V was cut by 5 bases and J by 5 bases, with 15 bases left in between. The CDR3 runs 14 residues. Germline-derived CDR1 and CDR2 are LNHDA and SQIVND (reference sequence). In DNA form, the CDR3 reads TGTGCCAGTAGTTCAATAGCGGCGCGGGAGACCCAGTACTTC. Translating gives CASSSIAARETQYF.

This chain joins TRBV29-1 and TRBJ1-3; D may be TRBD1 (5 bases). This CDR3 is 16 amino acids long. The germline V gene encodes CDR1 SQVTM and CDR2 ANQGSEA. V was cut by 3 bases and J by 0 bases, with 15 bases left in between. The chain's CDR3 is CSVDGTGPSSGNTIYF. As DNA, the CDR3 is TGCAGCGTTGATGGTACAGGTCCGAGCTCTGGAAACACCATATATTTT.